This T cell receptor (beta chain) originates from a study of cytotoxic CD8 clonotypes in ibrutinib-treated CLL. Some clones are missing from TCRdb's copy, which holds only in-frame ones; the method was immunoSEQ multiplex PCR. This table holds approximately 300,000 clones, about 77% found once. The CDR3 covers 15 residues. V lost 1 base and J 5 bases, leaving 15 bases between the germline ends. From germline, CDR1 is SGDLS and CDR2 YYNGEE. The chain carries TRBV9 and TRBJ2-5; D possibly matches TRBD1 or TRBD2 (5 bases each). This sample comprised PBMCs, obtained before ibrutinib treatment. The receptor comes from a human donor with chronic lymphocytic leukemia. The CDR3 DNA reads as TGTGCCAGCAGCGTATCCGGGACCCCAATGGAGACCCAGTACTTC. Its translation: CASSVSGTPMETQYF.